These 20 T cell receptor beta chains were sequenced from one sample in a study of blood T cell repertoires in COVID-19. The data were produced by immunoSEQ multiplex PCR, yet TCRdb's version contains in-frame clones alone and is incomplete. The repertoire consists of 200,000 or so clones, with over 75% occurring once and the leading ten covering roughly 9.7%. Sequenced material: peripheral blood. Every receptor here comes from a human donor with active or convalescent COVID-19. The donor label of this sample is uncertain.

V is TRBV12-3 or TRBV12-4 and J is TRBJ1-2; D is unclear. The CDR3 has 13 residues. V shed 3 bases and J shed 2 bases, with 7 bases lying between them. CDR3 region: CASSFSGNYGYTF. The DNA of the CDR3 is TGTGCCAGCAGTTTTTCCGGGAACTATGGCTACACCTTC.

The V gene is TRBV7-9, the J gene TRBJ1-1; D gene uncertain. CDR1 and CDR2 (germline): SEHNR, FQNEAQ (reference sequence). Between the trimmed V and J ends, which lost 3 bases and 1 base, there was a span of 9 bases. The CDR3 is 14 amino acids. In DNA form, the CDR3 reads TGTGCCAGCAGCTTGCGGGTCGCGAACACTGAAGCTTTCTTT. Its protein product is CASSLRVANTEAFF.

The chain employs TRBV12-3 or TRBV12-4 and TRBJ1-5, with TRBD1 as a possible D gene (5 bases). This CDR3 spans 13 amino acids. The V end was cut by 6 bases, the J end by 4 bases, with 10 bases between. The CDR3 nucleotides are TGTGCCAGCAGCCCGGGACTAAATCAGCCCCAGCATTTT. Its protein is CASSPGLNQPQHF.

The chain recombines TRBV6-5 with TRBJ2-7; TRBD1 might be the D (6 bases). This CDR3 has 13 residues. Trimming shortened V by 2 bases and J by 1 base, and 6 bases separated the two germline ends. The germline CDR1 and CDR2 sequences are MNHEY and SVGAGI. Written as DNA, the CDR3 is TGTGCCAGCAGTTACGGACAGTCCTACGAGCAGTACTTC. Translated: CASSYGQSYEQYF.

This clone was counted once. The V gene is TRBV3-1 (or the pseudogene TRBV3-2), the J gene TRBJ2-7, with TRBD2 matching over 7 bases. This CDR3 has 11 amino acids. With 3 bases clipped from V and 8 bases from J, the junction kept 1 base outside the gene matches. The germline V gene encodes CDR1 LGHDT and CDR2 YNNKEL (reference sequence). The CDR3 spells CASSQGGKQYF. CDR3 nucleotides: TGTGCCAGCAGCCAGGGGGGGAAGCAGTACTTC.

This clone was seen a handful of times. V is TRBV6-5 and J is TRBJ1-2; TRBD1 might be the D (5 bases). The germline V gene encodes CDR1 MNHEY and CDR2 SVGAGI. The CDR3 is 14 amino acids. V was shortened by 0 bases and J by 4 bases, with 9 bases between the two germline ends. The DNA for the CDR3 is TGTGCCAGCAGTTACTCGGAGGGGATCTATGGCTACACCTTC. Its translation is CASSYSEGIYGYTF.

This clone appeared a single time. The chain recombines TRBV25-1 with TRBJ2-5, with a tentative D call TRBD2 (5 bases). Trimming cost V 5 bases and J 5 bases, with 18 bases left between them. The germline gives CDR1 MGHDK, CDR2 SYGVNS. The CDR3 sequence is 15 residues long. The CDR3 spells CASSPLLATRETQYF. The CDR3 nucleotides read TGTGCCAGCAGTCCTTTGCTAGCAACGAGGGAGACCCAGTACTTC. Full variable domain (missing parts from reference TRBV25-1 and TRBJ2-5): EADIYQTPRYLVIGTGKKITLECSQTMGHDKMYWYQQDPGMELHLIHYSYGVNSTEKGDLSSESTVSRIRTEHFPLTLESARPSHTSQYLCASSPLLATRETQYFGPGTRLLVL.

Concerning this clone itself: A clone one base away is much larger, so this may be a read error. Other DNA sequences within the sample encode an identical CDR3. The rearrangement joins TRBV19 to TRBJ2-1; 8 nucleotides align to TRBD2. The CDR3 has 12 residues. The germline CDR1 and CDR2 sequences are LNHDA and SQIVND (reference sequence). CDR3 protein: CASSMSAGVQFF. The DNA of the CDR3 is TGTGCTAGTAGTATGTCAGCGGGAGTTCAGTTCTTC. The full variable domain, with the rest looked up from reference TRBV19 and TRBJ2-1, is DGGITQSPKYLFRKEGQNVTLSCEQNLNHDAMYWYRQDPGQGLRLIYYSQIVNDFQKGDIAEGYSVSREKKESFPLTVTSAQKNPTAFYLCASSMSAGVQFFGPGTRLTVL.

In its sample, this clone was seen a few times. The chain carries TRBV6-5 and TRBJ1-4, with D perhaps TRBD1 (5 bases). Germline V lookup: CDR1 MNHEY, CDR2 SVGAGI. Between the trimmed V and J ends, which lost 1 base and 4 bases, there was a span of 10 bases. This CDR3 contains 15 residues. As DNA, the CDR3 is TGTGCCAGCAGTTACTATGCAGGGCGTAATGAAAAACTGTTTTTT. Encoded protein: CASSYYAGRNEKLFF.

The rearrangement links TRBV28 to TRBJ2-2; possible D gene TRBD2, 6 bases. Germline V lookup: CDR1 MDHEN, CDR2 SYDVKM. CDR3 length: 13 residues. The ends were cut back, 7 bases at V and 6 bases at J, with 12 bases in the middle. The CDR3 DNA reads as TGTGCCAGCACCATGGGAGGTGCCGGGGAGCTGTTTTTT. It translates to CASTMGGAGELFF.

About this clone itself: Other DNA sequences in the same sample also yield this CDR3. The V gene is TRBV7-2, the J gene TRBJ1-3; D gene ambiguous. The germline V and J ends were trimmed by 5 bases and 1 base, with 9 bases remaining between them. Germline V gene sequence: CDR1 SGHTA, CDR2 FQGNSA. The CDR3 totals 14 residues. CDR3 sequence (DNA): TGTGCCAGCAGCCCCGGACTATCTGGAAACACCATATATTTT. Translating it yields CASSPGLSGNTIYF. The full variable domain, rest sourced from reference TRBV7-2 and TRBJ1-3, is GAGVSQSPSNKVTEKGKDVELRCDPISGHTALYWYRQSLGQGLEFLIYFQGNSAPDKSGLPSDRFSAERTGGSVSTLTIQRTQQEDSAVYLCASSPGLSGNTIYFGEGSWLTVV.

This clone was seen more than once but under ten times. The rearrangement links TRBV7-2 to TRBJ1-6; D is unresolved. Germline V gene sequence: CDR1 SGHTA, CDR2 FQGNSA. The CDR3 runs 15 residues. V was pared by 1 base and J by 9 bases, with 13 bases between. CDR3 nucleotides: TGTGCCAGCAGCTTAGGCGGGGAACCTTCTTCACCCCTCCACTTT. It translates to CASSLGGEPSSPLHF.

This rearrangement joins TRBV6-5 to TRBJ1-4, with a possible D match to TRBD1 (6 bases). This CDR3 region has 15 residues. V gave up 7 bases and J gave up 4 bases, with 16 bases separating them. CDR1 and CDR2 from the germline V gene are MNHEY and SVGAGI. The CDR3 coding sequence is TGTGCCAGCACCATCCCGGGACACAATAATGAAAAACTGTTTTTT. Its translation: CASTIPGHNNEKLFF.

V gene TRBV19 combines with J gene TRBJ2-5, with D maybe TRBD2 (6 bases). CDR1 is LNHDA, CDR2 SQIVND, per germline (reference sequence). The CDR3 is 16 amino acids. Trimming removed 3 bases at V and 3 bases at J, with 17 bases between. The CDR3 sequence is CASSMGGISLEETQYF. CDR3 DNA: TGTGCCAGTAGTATGGGGGGAATATCTTTGGAAGAGACCCAGTACTTC. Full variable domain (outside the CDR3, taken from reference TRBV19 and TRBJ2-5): DGGITQSPKYLFRKEGQNVTLSCEQNLNHDAMYWYRQDPGQGLRLIYYSQIVNDFQKGDIAEGYSVSREKKESFPLTVTSAQKNPTAFYLCASSMGGISLEETQYFGPGTRLLVL.

CDR3 sequence: CASSHAGATGKNIQYF. The CDR3 DNA is TGTGCCAGCAGCCACGCGGGGGCCACTGGGAAAAACATTCAGTACTTC. The chain is built from TRBV4-2 and TRBJ2-4; D is perhaps TRBD2 (7 bases). Between the trimmed V and J ends, which lost 3 bases and 4 bases, there was a span of 16 bases. In germline, CDR1 is LGHNA, CDR2 YNFKEQ. CDR3 size: 16 residues.

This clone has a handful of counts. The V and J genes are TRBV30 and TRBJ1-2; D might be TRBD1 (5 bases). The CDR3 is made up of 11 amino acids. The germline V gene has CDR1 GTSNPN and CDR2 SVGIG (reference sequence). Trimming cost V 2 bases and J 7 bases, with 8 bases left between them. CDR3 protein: CAWSWRGGYTF. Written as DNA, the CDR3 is TGTGCCTGGAGTTGGAGGGGTGGCTACACCTTC.

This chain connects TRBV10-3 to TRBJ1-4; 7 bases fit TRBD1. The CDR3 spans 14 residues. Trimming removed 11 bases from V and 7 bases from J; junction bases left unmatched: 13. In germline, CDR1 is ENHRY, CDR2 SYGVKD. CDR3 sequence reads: CAASLEGAGEKLFF. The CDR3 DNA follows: TGTGCCGCCTCATTGGAGGGGGCTGGTGAAAAACTGTTTTTT.

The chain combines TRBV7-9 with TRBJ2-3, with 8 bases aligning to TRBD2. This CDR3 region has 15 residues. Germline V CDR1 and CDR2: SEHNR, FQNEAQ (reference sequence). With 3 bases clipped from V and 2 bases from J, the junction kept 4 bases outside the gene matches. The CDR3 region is CASSLIGGVTDTQYF. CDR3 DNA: TGTGCCAGCAGCTTGATCGGGGGGGTCACAGATACGCAGTATTTT.

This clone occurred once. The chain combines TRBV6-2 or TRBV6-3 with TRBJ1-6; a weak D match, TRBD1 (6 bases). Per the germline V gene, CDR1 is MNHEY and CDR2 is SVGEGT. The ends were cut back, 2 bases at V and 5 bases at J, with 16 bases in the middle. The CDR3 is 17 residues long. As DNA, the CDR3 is TGTGCCAGCAGTTACGCGGTAACCGGGACACATAATTCACCCCTCCACTTT. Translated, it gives CASSYAVTGTHNSPLHF.

In DNA, the CDR3 is TGTGCCAGCAGCTTAGAGCCCCCCGCCGTTTTCTACACTGAAGCTTTCTTT. Protein product: CASSLEPPAVFYTEAFF. This chain connects TRBV7-9 to TRBJ1-1, with D unresolved. The CDR3 totals 17 residues. Germline CDR1 is SEHNR and CDR2 is FQNEAQ (reference sequence). Trimming pared 1 base from V and 3 bases from J, leaving 18 bases between.